This T cell receptor (beta chain) originates from a study of T-cell reconstitution after alpha-beta-depleted transplantation in children. This sample's TCRbeta library carried unique molecular identifier barcodes. TCRdb re-called the PCR reads through MiXCR, storing one row per CDR3 protein. The table includes about 610,000 distinct CDR3 sequences, 10% to 13% detected once. This clonotype was counted many times. Germline CDR1 reads ENHRY; CDR2 reads SYGVKD. V was cut by 10 bases and J by 3 bases, with 19 bases left in between. The CDR3 contains 14 residues. Material: PBMCs from the stem cell graft donor, obtained from the stem cell graft. The J gene is TRBJ2-7, the V gene TRBV10-3, with D possibly matching TRBD1 (6 bases). This TCR derives from a human donor who donated a stem cell graft to a child with acute myeloid leukemia. DNA for the CDR3: TGTGCCAAAAGAATCCAGGGGAGCGTCTACGAGCAGTACTTC. Protein: CAKRIQGSVYEQYF.